This is a list of T cell receptor beta chains from one sample in a study of OX40 agonist ivuxolimab in advanced cancers. This table comes from immunoSEQ multiplex PCR, and its TCRdb copy is limited to in-frame clones, with some not included. Here the sample spans 100,000 or so clones, around 90% being singletons. Sequencing was performed on CD4+ or CD8+ T cells sorted from blood, taken in a trial of the OX40 agonist ivuxolimab. All receptors derive from an adult with an advanced solid tumor such as melanoma, head and neck, liver or kidney cancer. Both conserved end residues are part of each CDR3. The listing skips clone size in some rows; elsewhere it reads once, few, many or a size class.

TRBV7-2,.,TRBJ2-7,CASTITGISYEQYF
TRBV19,.,TRBJ2-7,CASRGPRGREQYF
TRBV7-2,.,TRBJ2-1,CASSFPRNNEQFF
TRBV19,.,TRBJ2-4,CASSDYPGSAKNIQYF
TRBV7-2,.,TRBJ1-1,CASSLAGQGAAFF
TRBV6-5,few,TRBJ1-6,CASSYSTGGGNSPLHF
TRBV18,.,TRBJ2-7,CASSPPIGTLGTPYEQYF
TRBV18,once,TRBJ1-4,CASSPQGSNEKLFF
TRBV7-2,.,TRBJ2-2,CASSLMPSGITGELFF
TRBV5-1,few,TRBJ2-3,CASSSGLAGDTSTDTQYF
TRBV5-6,.,TRBJ2-2,CASSLTAGTGELFF
TRBV5-4,once,TRBJ2-4,CASSSDSRLQYF
TRBV5-4,.,TRBJ1-2,CASSLLEYGYTF
TRBV5-1,.,TRBJ1-4,CASSLGPAGPATNEKLFF
TRBV7-3,.,TRBJ2-7,CASSLGTGGTYEQYF
TRBV18,.,TRBJ2-1,CASSIRMSKGYNEQFF
TRBV9,.,TRBJ2-2,CASKRAVNTGELFF
TRBV30,once,TRBJ2-4,CALEMEGKNIQYF
TRBV5-1,.,TRBJ2-2,CASSLDGRTNTGELFF
TRBV19,.,TRBJ1-2,CASSIVEGAYTF
TRBV7-9,.,TRBJ1-5,CASSKFLSGWSNQPQHF
TRBV10-3,.,TRBJ2-1,CAIGLDLPTNEQFF
TRBV5-5,.,TRBJ2-7,CASSFPRGARRPEQYF
TRBV11-3,.,TRBJ2-5,CASSPFRDNQETQYF
TRBV15,.,TRBJ1-5,CATRRTRDRDNQPQHF
TRBV19,.,TRBJ1-5,CASSMIARDSQHF
TRBV7-2,.,TRBJ2-7,CASSSGVSSSYEQYF